This TCR beta chain appears in the sequencing data of a study of T cell responses to AZD1222 COVID-19 vaccine. TCRdb keeps only in-frame clones here, not all; method: immunoSEQ multiplex PCR. The sample includes 75,000 to 95,000 clones, approximately 90% of them seen just once. The V and J ends lost 4 bases and 5 bases respectively, with 15 bases between them. This CDR3 is 14 amino acids long. The germline gives CDR1 SGHRS, CDR2 YFSETQ. The origin of this receptor is an adult who received the AZD1222 COVID-19 vaccine. The chain carries TRBV5-1 and TRBJ2-5; possible D gene TRBD1, 6 bases. The material was peripheral blood, obtained 28 days after the second AZD1222 dose. The CDR3 loop reads CASSTHRVRETQYF. In DNA form, the CDR3 reads TGCGCCAGCAGCACGCACAGGGTTCGGGAGACCCAGTACTTC.